Each of the 28 T cell receptor beta chains below was sequenced from the same sample in a study of OX40 agonist ivuxolimab in advanced cancers. The method was immunoSEQ multiplex PCR; TCRdb's version includes in-frame clones alone and lacks a portion of them. Of 80,000 to 100,000 clones in the sample, around 85% are singletons; the top ten hold roughly 0.5%. The specimen was CD4+ or CD8+ T cells sorted from blood, collected in a trial of the OX40 agonist ivuxolimab. The receptor source for this set is an adult with an advanced solid tumor such as melanoma, head and neck, liver or kidney cancer.

This clone was picked up one time. The V call is TRBV4-3, the J call TRBJ2-1, with a possible D match to TRBD1 (5 bases). This CDR3 has 13 amino acids. V lost 0 bases to trimming and J lost 10 bases, with 10 bases between them. Germline V gene sequence: CDR1 LGHNA, CDR2 YSLEER. CDR3 DNA sequence: TGCGCCAGCAGCCAAGATCTTAGACAGGAGCAGTTCTTC. Residues: CASSQDLRQEQFF.

V and J are TRBV6-1 and TRBJ1-5, with D unresolved. The CDR3 has 13 amino acids. CDR1 MNHNS and CDR2 SASEGT come from the germline V gene. The V end was cut by 7 bases, the J end by 6 bases, with 13 bases between. CDR3 nucleotide sequence: TGTGCCAGCACCGAGACCCTGAGTCAGCCCCAGCATTTT. It encodes CASTETLSQPQHF.

The genes are TRBV7-2 and TRBJ1-3; TRBD1 is a possible D gene (5 bases). CDR3 size: 15 residues. The V end lost 4 bases, the J end lost 4 bases, and 14 bases lay between the germline ends. Germline V CDR1 and CDR2: SGHTA, FQGNSA. CDR3 sequence reads: CASSSGGRGGNTIYF. The CDR3 coding sequence is TGTGCCAGCAGCTCTGGGGGTCGCGGCGGAAACACCATATATTTT.

The chain is built from TRBV5-1 and TRBJ1-3, with D unclear. Germline V CDR1 and CDR2: SGHRS, YFSETQ. The CDR3 sequence is 15 residues long. The V and J ends lost 7 bases and 0 bases respectively, with 14 bases between them. The CDR3 loop reads CASSPAADSGNTIYF. The CDR3 region has the DNA TGCGCCAGCTCCCCGGCCGCCGACTCTGGAAACACCATATATTTT.

Regarding this clone: The final CDR3 position lacks the conserved phenylalanine or tryptophan, pointing to a likely read error. The chain uses TRBV5-4 and TRBJ1-6; D not resolved. The V and J ends lost 0 bases and 7 bases respectively, with 5 bases between them. Germline values: CDR1 SGHNT, CDR2 YYREEE (reference sequence). The CDR3 has 13 residues. CDR3 sequence (DNA): TGTGCCAGCAGCTTGGACAGCAATTCACCCCTCCACCTT. This codes for CASSLDSNSPLHL.

This chain links TRBV7-2 with TRBJ1-2, with D possibly being TRBD1 (5 bases). The germline gives CDR1 SGHTA, CDR2 FQGNSA. V was clipped by 2 bases and J by 6 bases, with 13 bases between them. The CDR3 is made up of 14 amino acids. The chain's CDR3 is CASSLSQAGDGYTF. In nucleotides, the CDR3 is TGTGCCAGCAGCTTATCGCAGGCGGGGGATGGCTACACCTTC.

Of note for this clone: Other DNA sequences in the same sample also yield this CDR3. J is TRBJ2-7 and V is TRBV9; 9 bases agree with TRBD1. The CDR3 totals 14 residues. Germline loops: CDR1 SGDLS, CDR2 YYNGEE. The V segment lost 0 bases and the J segment 2 bases; nucleotides outside the gene matches: 0. The CDR3 sequence is CASSVGTGAYEQYF. DNA for the CDR3: TGTGCCAGCAGCGTAGGGACAGGGGCCTACGAGCAGTACTTC.

This clone turned up a few times. CDR3 region: CASSRERGREAFF. The CDR3 DNA reads as TGCGCCAGCAGCAGGGAAAGGGGACGGGAAGCTTTCTTT. V usage is TRBV5-1 and J usage is TRBJ1-1; D perhaps matches TRBD1 (5 bases). The CDR3 totals 13 residues. Germline-derived CDR1 and CDR2 are SGHRS and YFSETQ. V gave up 4 bases and J gave up 8 bases, with 15 bases separating them.

About this clone: The CDR3 end shows no conserved phenylalanine or tryptophan, and so a read error is likely. The rearrangement uses TRBV5-6 and TRBJ1-6, with D possibly TRBD1 on 5 matching bases. The CDR3 is 14 amino acids. Germline CDR1 and CDR2: SGHDT and YYEEEE. V dropped 4 bases and J dropped 10 bases, with 15 bases sitting between them. The CDR3 sequence: CASSLTAPGSPLHL. The DNA of the CDR3 is TGTGCCAGCAGCCTGACAGCCCCAGGGTCACCCCTCCACCTT.

This sequence joins TRBV6-6 and TRBJ1-4, with D hard to call. CDR3 length equals 12 residues. Germline CDR1 reads MNHNY; CDR2 reads SVGAGI (reference sequence). Trimming cost V 5 bases and J 16 bases, with 17 bases left between them. CDR3 in amino acids: CASSPDPVNGFF. CDR3 nucleotide sequence: TGTGCCAGCAGTCCCGACCCCGTTAATGGGTTTTTT.

CDR3 in DNA: TGTGCCAGCAGGGGGACAGGGGTTGGCGAGCAGTACTTC. Translation gives CASRGTGVGEQYF. This sequence joins TRBV2 and TRBJ2-7; the match to TRBD1 covers 10 bases. J lost 6 bases, V lost 6 bases, and 5 bases had no gene match. Germline V lookup: CDR1 SNHLY, CDR2 FYNNEI. CDR3 length: 13 amino acids.

V usage is TRBV18 and J usage is TRBJ1-2; D is possibly TRBD1 (6 bases). This CDR3 comprises 17 residues. Germline CDR1 and CDR2: KGHSH and LQKENI. The germline V and J ends were trimmed by 2 bases and 9 bases, with 25 bases remaining between them. The CDR3 protein is CASSPITTGFPAASYTF. CDR3 DNA sequence: TGTGCCAGCTCACCAATTACTACAGGGTTCCCGGCCGCGAGCTACACCTTC.

The rearrangement links TRBV19 to TRBJ2-1; TRBD1 might be the D (6 bases). Trimming stripped 8 bases from V and 7 bases from J, with 15 bases between. CDR3 length equals 13 residues. The germline V gene encodes CDR1 LNHDA and CDR2 SQIVND (reference sequence). CDR3 nucleotide sequence: TGTGCCAGTGCGGACAGTTTTTGGAATGAGCAGTTCTTC. Amino acids: CASADSFWNEQFF.

The chain couples TRBV4-1 to TRBJ1-5; maybe TRBD1 (5 bases). Looked up from germline, CDR1 is MGHRA and CDR2 is YSYEKL. V lost 4 bases, J lost 0 bases, and 7 bases lay in between. This CDR3 has 14 residues. The CDR3 DNA reads TGCGCCAGCAGCCTGGGGGGTAGCAATCAGCCCCAGCATTTT. Protein: CASSLGGSNQPQHF.

In its sample, this clone was seen a few times. The CDR3 nucleotides read TGTGCCAGCAGCTTAGAAAGAGGACAGCCCCAGCATTTT. As protein: CASSLERGQPQHF. J is TRBJ1-5 and V is TRBV11-2; D is unresolved. V was clipped by 0 bases and J by 7 bases, with 7 bases between them. CDR1 SGHAT and CDR2 FQNNGV come from the germline V gene. CDR3 size: 13 residues.

This chain joins TRBV5-6 and TRBJ1-2; weak D call: TRBD1 (6 bases). Germline V lookup: CDR1 SGHDT, CDR2 YYEEEE. The CDR3 sequence is 13 residues long. Trimming pared 4 bases from V and 4 bases from J, leaving 11 bases between. The DNA for the CDR3 is TGTGCCAGCAGCAATGACAGGTCCTATGGCTACACCTTC. Translation: CASSNDRSYGYTF. Combining the CDR3 with reference TRBV5-6 and TRBJ1-2 gives the whole variable domain DAGVTQSPTHLIKTRGQQVTLRCSPKSGHDTVSWYQQALGQGPQFIFQYYEEEERQRGNFPDRFSGHQFPNYSSELNVNALLLGDSALYLCASSNDRSYGYTFGSGTRLTVV.

This chain uses TRBV2 with TRBJ2-3; D not resolved. The germline V gene encodes CDR1 SNHLY and CDR2 FYNNEI. V lost 5 bases and J 2 bases, leaving 11 bases between the germline ends. The CDR3 length is 14 residues. CDR3 loop: CASSLDRSTDTQYF. In DNA, the CDR3 is TGTGCCAGCAGTTTAGACCGATCCACAGATACGCAGTATTTT.

The V gene is TRBV6-5, the J gene TRBJ2-2; TRBD2 matches at 7 bases. V was clipped by 6 bases and J by 5 bases; unmatched bases: 3. This CDR3 is built from 13 residues. Germline V gives CDR1 MNHEY, CDR2 SVGAGI. In DNA form, the CDR3 reads TGTGCCAGCAGGACTAGCACTACCGGGGAGCTGTTTTTT. This sequence encodes CASRTSTTGELFF.

This sequence joins TRBV6-1 and TRBJ1-2; possible D gene TRBD1, 5 bases. CDR1 MNHNS and CDR2 SASEGT come from the germline V gene. V was trimmed by 7 bases and J by 1 base, leaving 16 bases between them. The CDR3 contains 15 residues. The CDR3 DNA follows: TGTGCCAGCAAGCTGGCTGGGACGGATAACTATGGCTACACCTTC. This sequence encodes CASKLAGTDNYGYTF.

This clone is a singleton in its sample. This chain links TRBV4-1 with TRBJ2-4; a possible D gene is TRBD2 (5 bases). The V end was cut by 4 bases, the J end by 0 bases, with 13 bases between. The V gene's germline CDR1 is MGHRA and CDR2 YSYEKL. The CDR3 sequence is 16 residues long. CDR3 sequence reads: CASSLPGKGAKNIQYF. The CDR3 coding sequence is TGCGCCAGCAGCCTCCCGGGGAAGGGAGCCAAAAACATTCAGTACTTC.

V and J are TRBV5-8 and TRBJ2-5, with 9 positions matching TRBD1. The germline CDR1 and CDR2 sequences are SGHTS and YDEGEE. The trim removed 0 bases at V and 2 bases at J, leaving 5 bases unmatched. The CDR3 runs to 16 residues. The CDR3 loop is CASSLEGTGSQETQYF. The CDR3 nucleotides are TGTGCCAGCAGCTTGGAGGGGACAGGGAGTCAAGAGACCCAGTACTTC.

The J gene is TRBJ2-5, the V gene TRBV6-5; 8 bases are a match to TRBD1. With the DNA end fitting TRBJ2-7 better, the J assignment may be wrong. The CDR3 is made up of 15 amino acids. Germline V CDR1 and CDR2: MNHEY, SVGAGI. The CDR3 bases are TGTGCCAGCAGTTATGGGTTGGACAGGGCCTACGAGCAGTACTTC. It codes for CASSYGLDRAYEQYF.

V is TRBV12-5 and J is TRBJ2-7; D remains unclear. CDR3 length: 13 amino acids. The V and J ends lost 2 bases and 1 base respectively, with 6 bases between them. CDR1 LGHNT and CDR2 FRNRAP come from the germline V gene. Written as DNA, the CDR3 is TGTGCTAGTGGTTTGCCAGGATCCTACGAGCAGTACTTC. This translates into CASGLPGSYEQYF.

The chain links TRBV7-2 to TRBJ2-2; D not resolved. The ends were cut back, 0 bases at V and 1 base at J, with 6 bases in the middle. CDR1 SGHTA and CDR2 FQGNSA come from the germline V gene. The CDR3 is made up of 15 amino acids. CDR3 bases: TGTGCCAGCAGCTTAGCGTCGCGGAACACCGGGGAGCTGTTTTTT. This encodes CASSLASRNTGELFF.

The chain has TRBV9 and TRBJ1-1, with D maybe TRBD1 (5 bases). Germline lookup yields CDR1 SGDLS and CDR2 YYNGEE. Between the trimmed V and J ends, which lost 4 bases and 7 bases, there was a span of 14 bases. The CDR3 spans 13 residues. The CDR3 nucleotides are TGTGCCAGCAGCTTTTCCGGACATGATGAAGCTTTCTTT. This translates into CASSFSGHDEAFF.

The chain joins TRBV9 to TRBJ2-5, with a weak D call TRBD2 (5 bases). Trimming took off 4 bases at V and 1 base at J, with 11 bases between the two ends. Germline values: CDR1 SGDLS, CDR2 YYNGEE. CDR3 length: 14 amino acids. CDR3 in DNA: TGTGCCAGCAGCCCCTCGGCGGGCCAAGAGACCCAGTACTTC. Translating it yields CASSPSAGQETQYF.

This clone was detected once. V usage is TRBV11-2 and J usage is TRBJ2-2; 7 bases are a match to TRBD1. V was pared by 6 bases and J by 1 base, with 2 bases of the junction left unmatched. Germline values: CDR1 SGHAT, CDR2 FQNNGV. This CDR3 comprises 14 residues. Here the CDR3 DNA reads TGTGCCAGCAGAAACAGGGGGAACACCGGGGAGCTGTTTTTT. Translated, it gives CASRNRGNTGELFF.

This clone was counted a few times. The gene calls are TRBV19 and TRBJ1-2, with D unresolved. In germline, CDR1 is LNHDA, CDR2 SQIVND (reference sequence). Trimming took 3 bases from V and 8 from J, leaving 13 bases between them. CDR3 length: 13 amino acids. Written as DNA, the CDR3 is TGTGCCAGTAGTATGCAAATTGGGAGGGGCTACACCTTC. Its protein product is CASSMQIGRGYTF. The full variable domain, completed using reference TRBV19 and TRBJ1-2, is DGGITQSPKYLFRKEGQNVTLSCEQNLNHDAMYWYRQDPGQGLRLIYYSQIVNDFQKGDIAEGYSVSREKKESFPLTVTSAQKNPTAFYLCASSMQIGRGYTFGSGTRLTVV.